The TCR beta chain under discussion was sequenced for a study of CD8 T cells in ankylosing spondylitis. Study observations and caveats: In synovial fluid and blood from reactive arthritis, some motif variants were previously reported. From matched ankylosing spondylitis synovial fluid, disease-linked clones were reportedly recovered at significantly enriched levels. For ankylosing spondylitis blood, a TCR beta motif of about eight highly homologous variants appeared characteristic.

The ends lost 2 bases at V and 4 bases at J; junction bases unmatched: 3. The CDR3 spans 15 residues. Germline CDR1 reads KGHDR; CDR2 reads SFDVKD. This clonotype was detected ten times or more. Its target is unknown. Molecular-barcoded quantitative 5'-RACE produced these TCR beta libraries. TCRdb re-derived calls from the 5' RACE reads in MiXCR, one entry per CDR3 protein. This sample has over 200,000 distinct CDR3 sequences, with approximately 10% found just once. The V call is TRBV24-1, the J call TRBJ1-2, with TRBD1 identical over 10 bases. The source of this sequence is a male donor with ankylosing spondylitis or in good health (not recorded which). Sequenced sample: blood, either unsorted or a sorted T cell fraction (not recorded which). As DNA, the CDR3 is TGTGCCACCAGTGATTCGACAGGGGGCGGCTATGGCTACACCTTC. The encoded protein is CATSDSTGGGYGYTF.